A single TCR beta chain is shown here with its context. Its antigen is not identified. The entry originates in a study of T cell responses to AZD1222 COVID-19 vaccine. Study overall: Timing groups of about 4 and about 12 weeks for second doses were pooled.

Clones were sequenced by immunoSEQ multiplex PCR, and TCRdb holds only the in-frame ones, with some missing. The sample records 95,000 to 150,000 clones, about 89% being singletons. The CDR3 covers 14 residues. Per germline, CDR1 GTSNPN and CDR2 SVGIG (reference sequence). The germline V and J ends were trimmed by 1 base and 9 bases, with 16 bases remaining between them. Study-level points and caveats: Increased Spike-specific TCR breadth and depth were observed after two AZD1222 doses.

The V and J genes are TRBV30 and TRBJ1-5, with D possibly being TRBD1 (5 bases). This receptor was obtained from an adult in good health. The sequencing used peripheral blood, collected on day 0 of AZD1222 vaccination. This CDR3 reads CAWSGGVEGGPQHF. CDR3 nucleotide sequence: TGTGCCTGGAGTGGGGGGGTGGAAGGAGGGCCCCAGCATTTT.